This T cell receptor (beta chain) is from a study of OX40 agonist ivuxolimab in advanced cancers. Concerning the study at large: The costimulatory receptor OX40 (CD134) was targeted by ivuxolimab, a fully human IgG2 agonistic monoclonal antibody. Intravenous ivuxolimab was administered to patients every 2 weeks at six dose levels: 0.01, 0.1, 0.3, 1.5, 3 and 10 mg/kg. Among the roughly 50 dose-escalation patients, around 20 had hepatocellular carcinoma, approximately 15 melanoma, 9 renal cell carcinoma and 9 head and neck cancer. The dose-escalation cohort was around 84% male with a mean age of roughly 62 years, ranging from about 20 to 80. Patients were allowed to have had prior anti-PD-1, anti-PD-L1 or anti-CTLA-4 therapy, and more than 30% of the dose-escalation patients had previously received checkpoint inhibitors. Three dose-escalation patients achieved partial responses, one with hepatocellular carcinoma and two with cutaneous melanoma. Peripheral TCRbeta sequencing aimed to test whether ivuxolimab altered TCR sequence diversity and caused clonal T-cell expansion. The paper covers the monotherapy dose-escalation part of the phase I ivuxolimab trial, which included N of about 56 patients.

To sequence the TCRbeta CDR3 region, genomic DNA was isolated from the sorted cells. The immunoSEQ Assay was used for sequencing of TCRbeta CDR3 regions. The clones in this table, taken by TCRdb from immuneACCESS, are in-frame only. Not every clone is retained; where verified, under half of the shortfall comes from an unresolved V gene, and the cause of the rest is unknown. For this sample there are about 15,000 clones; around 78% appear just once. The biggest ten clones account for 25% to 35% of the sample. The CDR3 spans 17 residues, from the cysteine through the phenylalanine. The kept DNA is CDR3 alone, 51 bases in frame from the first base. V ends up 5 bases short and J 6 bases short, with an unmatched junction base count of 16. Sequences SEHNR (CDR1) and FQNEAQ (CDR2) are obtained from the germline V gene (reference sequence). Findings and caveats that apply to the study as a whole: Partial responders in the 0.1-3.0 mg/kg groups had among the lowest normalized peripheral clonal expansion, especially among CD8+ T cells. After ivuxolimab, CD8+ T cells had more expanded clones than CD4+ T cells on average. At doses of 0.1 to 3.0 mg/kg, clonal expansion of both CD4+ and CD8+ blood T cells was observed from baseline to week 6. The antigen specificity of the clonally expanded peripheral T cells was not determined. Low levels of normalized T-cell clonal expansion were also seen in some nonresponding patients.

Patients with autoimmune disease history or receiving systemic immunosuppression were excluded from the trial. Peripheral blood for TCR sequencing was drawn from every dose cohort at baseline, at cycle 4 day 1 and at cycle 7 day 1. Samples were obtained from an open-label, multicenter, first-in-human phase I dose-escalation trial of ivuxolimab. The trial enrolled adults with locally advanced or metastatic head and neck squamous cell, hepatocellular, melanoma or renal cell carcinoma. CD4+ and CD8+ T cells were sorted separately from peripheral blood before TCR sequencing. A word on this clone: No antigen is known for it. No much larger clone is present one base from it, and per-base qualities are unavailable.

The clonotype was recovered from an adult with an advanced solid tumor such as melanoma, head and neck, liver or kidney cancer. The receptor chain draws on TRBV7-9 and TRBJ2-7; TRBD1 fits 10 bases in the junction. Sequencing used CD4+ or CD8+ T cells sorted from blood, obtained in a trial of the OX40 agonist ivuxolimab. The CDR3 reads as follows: CASSQKRGTGATGEQYF. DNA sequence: TGTGCCAGCAGCCAAAAGAGGGGGACAGGGGCGACGGGCGAGCAGTACTTC.